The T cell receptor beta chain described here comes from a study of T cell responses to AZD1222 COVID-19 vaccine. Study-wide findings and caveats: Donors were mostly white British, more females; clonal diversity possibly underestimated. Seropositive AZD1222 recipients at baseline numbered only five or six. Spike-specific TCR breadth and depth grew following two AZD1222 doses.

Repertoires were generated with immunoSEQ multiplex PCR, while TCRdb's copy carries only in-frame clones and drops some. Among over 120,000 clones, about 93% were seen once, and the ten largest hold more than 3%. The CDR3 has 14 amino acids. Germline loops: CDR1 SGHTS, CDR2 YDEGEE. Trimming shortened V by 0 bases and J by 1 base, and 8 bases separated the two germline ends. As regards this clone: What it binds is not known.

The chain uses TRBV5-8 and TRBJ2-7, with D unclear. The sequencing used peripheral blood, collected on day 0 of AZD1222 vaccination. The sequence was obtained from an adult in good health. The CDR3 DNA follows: TGTGCCAGCAGCTTGGTTGGGTCTTCCTACGAGCAGTACTTC. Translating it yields CASSLVGSSYEQYF.